The source of this T cell receptor beta chain is a study of blood T cell repertoires in COVID-19. Patients in Seattle were enrolled during active infection, then followed longitudinally. Authors' processing steps: The assay estimated nucleated cells by amplifying reference gene primers. The method was immunoSEQ multiplex PCR; TCRdb's version includes in-frame clones alone and lacks a portion of them. V and J calls and clone size are copied from that table; D and trimming were computed from the DNA. The sample lists about 99,000 clones, around 88% occurring once. CDR1 is SGHTA, CDR2 FQGTGA, per germline. With V trimmed by 5 bases and J by 2 bases, 8 bases remained unmatched. The CDR3 loop spans 15 amino acids. There are a few counts of this clone.

This clonotype originated in a man aged 50 to 59 with COVID-19, enrolled during active disease. Sequences were obtained from peripheral blood. This chain joins TRBV7-3 and TRBJ2-7; 8 nucleotides align to TRBD2. The CDR3 coding sequence is TGTGCCAGCAGCCCCAGGACTAGCTCCCCCTACGAGCAGTACTTC. Its protein product is CASSPRTSSPYEQYF.